These T cell receptor beta chains were read from a single sample in a study of neoadjuvant nivolumab and ipilimumab in lung cancer. The method was immunoSEQ multiplex PCR; TCRdb's version includes in-frame clones alone and lacks a portion of them. Of roughly 1,500 clones in the sample, roughly 84% were seen once. The sequences come from adjacent normal lung tissue, collected after neoadjuvant nivolumab, alone or with ipilimumab, at or shortly before surgery. Every receptor here comes from an adult with non-small cell lung cancer. Each CDR3 is given with its conserved first and last residue. Each record gives: J gene, D gene, clone size, V gene, CDR3 DNA, CDR3 protein. The D gene is left open where the match is weak. Rows may omit the clone size; those that give it use once, few, many or a size class.

TRBJ2-1 TRBD2 NA TRBV19 TGTGCCAGTAGTCAGCGGGGGGTACCCCTCTCTGTCAATGAGCAGTTCTTC CASSQRGVPLSVNEQFF
TRBJ1-2 TRBD1 NA TRBV7-9 TGTGCCAGCAGCTTAGCGGCAGGGGGAGGCTACACCTTC CASSLAAGGGYTF
TRBJ2-5 NA NA TRBV5-1 TGCGCCAGCAGCCCCGGGACTCCCTTTGAAGAGACCCAGTACTTC CASSPGTPFEETQYF
TRBJ2-7 NA NA TRBV7-9 TGTGCCAGCAGCTTAGAACAGGACTTCTACGAGCAGTACTTC CASSLEQDFYEQYF
TRBJ1-6 NA NA TRBV5-3 TGTGCCAGGCCCCCGGAGACGGGAAATTCACCCCTCCACTTT CARPPETGNSPLHF
TRBJ1-1 NA once TRBV10-2 TGCGCCAGCACGTATTCCTGGGACACTGAAGCTTTCTTT CASTYSWDTEAFF
TRBJ2-3 TRBD1 once TRBV2 TGTGCCAGAAATTTCCGGTCCATCGCGGGACAGGGGGCCGCAGATACGCAGTATTTT CARNFRSIAGQGAADTQYF
TRBJ2-1 TRBD1 NA TRBV2 TGTGCCAACGACAGGGTTGAGCAGTTCTTC CANDRVEQFF
TRBJ2-7 NA NA TRBV9 TGTGCCAGCAGCGTGTCCGTTGGATTAAGGGGCTCCGAGCAGTACTTC CASSVSVGLRGSEQYF
TRBJ1-4 NA NA TRBV5-5 TGTGCCAGCAGCCCTTCACACAGAAATAATGAAAAACTGTTTTTT CASSPSHRNNEKLFF
TRBJ2-7 NA NA TRBV9 TGTGCCAGCAGCGTAATGGTGCGGGACACCTATGAAAGGCAGTACTTC CASSVMVRDTYERQYF
TRBJ1-5 TRBD1 once TRBV16 TGTGCCAGCAGCCCCGACAGGGGAAGCAATCAGCCCCAGCATTTT CASSPDRGSNQPQHF
TRBJ1-4 NA NA TRBV7-9 TGTGCCAGCAGCTCTTCCGGGACCTGGGGAACTAATGAAAAACTGTTTTTT CASSSSGTWGTNEKLFF
TRBJ1-2 NA NA TRBV5-6 TGTGCCAGCAGGATTAGTGACTATGGCTACACCTTC CASRISDYGYTF